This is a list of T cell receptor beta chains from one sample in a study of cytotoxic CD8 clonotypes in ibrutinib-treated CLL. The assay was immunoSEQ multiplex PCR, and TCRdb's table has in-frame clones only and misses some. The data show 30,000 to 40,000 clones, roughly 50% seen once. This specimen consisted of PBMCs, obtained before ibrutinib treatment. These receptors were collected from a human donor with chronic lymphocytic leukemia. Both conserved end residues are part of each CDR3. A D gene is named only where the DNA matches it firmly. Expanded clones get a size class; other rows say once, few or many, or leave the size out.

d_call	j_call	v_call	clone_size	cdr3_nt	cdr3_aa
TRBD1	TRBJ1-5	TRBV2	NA	TGTGCCAGCAGCGGGGGACAGTCGGAGGAAAGCAATCAGCCCCAGCATTTT	CASSGGQSEESNQPQHF
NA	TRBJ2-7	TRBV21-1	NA	TGTGCCAGCATCTCGGGACAGTATTTTTACTTC	CASISGQYFYF
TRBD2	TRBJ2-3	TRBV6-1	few	TGTGCCAGCACGGGCGGGGGGCCCACAGATACGCAGTATTTT	CASTGGGPTDTQYF
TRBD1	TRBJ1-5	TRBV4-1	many	TGCGCCAGCAGCCAAGACCCTGGGACAGGAGCAGGTCAGCCCCAGCATTTT	CASSQDPGTGAGQPQHF
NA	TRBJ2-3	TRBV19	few	TGTGCCAGTAGGGCCCACGAAGAGGGAGGTACGCAGTATTTT	CASRAHEEGGTQYF
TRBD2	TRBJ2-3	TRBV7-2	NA	TGTGCCAGCAGCTTAAGGAGCGGGGGAAGCACAGATACGCAGTATTTT	CASSLRSGGSTDTQYF
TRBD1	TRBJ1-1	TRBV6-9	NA	TGTGCCAGCAGTTCAACAACAGAGGGACAGGGCCCAGGTACTGAAGCTTTCTTT	CASSSTTEGQGPGTEAFF
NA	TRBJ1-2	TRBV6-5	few	TGTGCCAGCAGTTATGGTTTTGTGAGGGAGTCGGGCTACACCTTC	CASSYGFVRESGYTF
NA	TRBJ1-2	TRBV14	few	TGTGCCAGCAGCCAAAGAGAGACCAGCTATGGCTACACCTTC	CASSQRETSYGYTF
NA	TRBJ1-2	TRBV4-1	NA	TGCGCCAGCAGCCAAGCCCGGGACCCATATGGCTACACCTTC	CASSQARDPYGYTF
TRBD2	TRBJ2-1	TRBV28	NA	TGTGCCAGCAGTTTAGCGGGGGGGCACTACAATGAGCAGTTCTTC	CASSLAGGHYNEQFF
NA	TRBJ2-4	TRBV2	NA	TGTGCCAGCAGCCTAACAGGTCGGGTAGCCAAAAACATTCAGTACTTC	CASSLTGRVAKNIQYF
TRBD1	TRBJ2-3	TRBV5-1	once	TGCGCCAGCAGCAGGCAGGGGGGCACAGATACGCAGTATTTT	CASSRQGGTDTQYF
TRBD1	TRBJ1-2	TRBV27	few	TGTGCCAGCAGTCTCACAGGGGGCGAGGACTATGGCTACACCTTC	CASSLTGGEDYGYTF
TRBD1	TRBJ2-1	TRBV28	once	TGTGCCAGCAGCGCGGACAGGGGGGCTGAGCAGTTCTTC	CASSADRGAEQFF
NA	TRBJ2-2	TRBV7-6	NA	TGTGCCAGCAGCTTAGAAATCTGGGCGGGGGAGCTGTTTTTT	CASSLEIWAGELFF
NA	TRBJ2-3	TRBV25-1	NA	TGTGCCAGCAGTGCAGGGGGCACAGATACGCAGTATTTT	CASSAGGTDTQYF
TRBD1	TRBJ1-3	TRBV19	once	TGTGCCAGTAGGGACAGGGGCTCTGGAAACACCATATATTTT	CASRDRGSGNTIYF
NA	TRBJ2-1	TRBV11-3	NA	TGTGCCAGCAGCTTAGGCAGGGCTAACAATGAGCAGTTCTTC	CASSLGRANNEQFF
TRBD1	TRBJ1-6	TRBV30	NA	TGTGCCTTAAGGACAGGGGGCGACTATAATTCACCCCTCCACTTT	CALRTGGDYNSPLHF
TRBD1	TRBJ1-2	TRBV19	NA	TGTGCCAGTACCATCAGGGGGAATAACTATGGCTACACCTTC	CASTIRGNNYGYTF
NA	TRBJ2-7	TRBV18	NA	TGTGCCAGCTCACTTAGTGTGACAGTAGGAACCTACGAGCAGTACTTC	CASSLSVTVGTYEQYF
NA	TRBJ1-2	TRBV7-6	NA	TGTGCCAGCAGCTTAGACGGTAGGCATAACTATGGCTACACCTTC	CASSLDGRHNYGYTF
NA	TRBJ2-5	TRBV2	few	TGTGCCAGCAGTGAAGGTGGCGGGGTAGTGACCCAGTACTTC	CASSEGGGVVTQYF
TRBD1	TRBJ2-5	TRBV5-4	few	TGTGCCAGCAGCTTTTCCACAGGGGCAGAGACCCAGTACTTC	CASSFSTGAETQYF
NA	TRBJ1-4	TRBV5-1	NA	TGCGCCAGCAGCTTTACGGCGGGGGGTGAAAAACTGTTTTTT	CASSFTAGGEKLFF
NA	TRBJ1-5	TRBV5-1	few	TGCGCCAGCAGCCCCGGACAGCCTAATCAGCCCCAGCATTTT	CASSPGQPNQPQHF
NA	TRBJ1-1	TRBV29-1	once	TGCAGCGTAGGAGCCCAGGGTTGGACTGAAGCTTTCTTT	CSVGAQGWTEAFF
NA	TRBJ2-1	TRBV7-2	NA	TGTGCCAGCAGCTTAGTCACGGCAGATGAGCAGTTCTTC	CASSLVTADEQFF
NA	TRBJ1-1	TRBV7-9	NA	TGTGCCAGCAGCTTAGACAGGAGAAGAGCTTTCTTT	CASSLDRRRAFF
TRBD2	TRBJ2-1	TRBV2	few	TGTGCCAGCAGTCTCCTAGCGGGGGGTTCCAATGAGCAGTTCTTC	CASSLLAGGSNEQFF
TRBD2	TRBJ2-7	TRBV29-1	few	TGCAGCGTCGCAACCTTAGCGGGGGGTTACGAGCAGTACTTC	CSVATLAGGYEQYF
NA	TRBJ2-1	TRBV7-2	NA	TGTGCCAGCAGCTTAGTTCTCTTACGCGGTGAGCAGTTCTTC	CASSLVLLRGEQFF
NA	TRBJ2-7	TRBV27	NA	TGTGCCAGCAGTTTTTATTCGGGCGAGCAGTACTTC	CASSFYSGEQYF
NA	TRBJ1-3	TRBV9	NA	TGTGCCAGCAAATGGACAGTTGGAAACACCATATATTTT	CASKWTVGNTIYF
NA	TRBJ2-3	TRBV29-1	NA	TGCAGCACTTCCTCAGGGGCTGGCACAGATACGCAGTATTTT	CSTSSGAGTDTQYF
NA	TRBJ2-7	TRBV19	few	TGTGCCAGTAGTTATTCGGGACTCGAGAGCTCCTACGAGCAGTACTTC	CASSYSGLESSYEQYF
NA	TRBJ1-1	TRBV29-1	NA	TGCAGCGTAGGTCGGGACCTGAACACTGAAGCTTTCTTT	CSVGRDLNTEAFF
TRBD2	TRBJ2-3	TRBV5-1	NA	TGCGCCAGCAGCATGGGACTAGCGGGGGATACGCAGTATTTT	CASSMGLAGDTQYF
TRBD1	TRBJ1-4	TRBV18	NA	TGTGCCAGCTCACCACTGGACAGGAGTGAAAAACTGTTTTTT	CASSPLDRSEKLFF
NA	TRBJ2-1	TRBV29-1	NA	TGCAGCGTCGTCAGGGACCTATCCTTTTACAATGAGCAGTTCTTC	CSVVRDLSFYNEQFF
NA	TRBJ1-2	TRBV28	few	TGTGCCAGCAGTTTATCTCAGGGGCACTATGGCTACACCTTC	CASSLSQGHYGYTF
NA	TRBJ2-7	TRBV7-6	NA	TGTGCCAGCAGCTTAACGGGGGCGCAATTCTCCTACGAGCAGTACTTC	CASSLTGAQFSYEQYF
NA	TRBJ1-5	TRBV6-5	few	TGTGCCAGCAGACGGGGGGGGCAGGGGAATCAGCCCCAGCATTTT	CASRRGGQGNQPQHF
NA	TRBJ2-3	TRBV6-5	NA	TGTGCCAGCAGTTACAGGACTACCGCTGCCACAGATACGCAGTATTTT	CASSYRTTAATDTQYF
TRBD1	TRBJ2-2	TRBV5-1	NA	TGCGCCAGCAATCACAGGGGGCTCGACACCGGGGAGCTGTTTTTT	CASNHRGLDTGELFF
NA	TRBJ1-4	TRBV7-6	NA	TGTGCCAGCAGCTTAAACACAGGGCTCAATGAAAAACTGTTTTTT	CASSLNTGLNEKLFF